This entry lists 15 T cell receptor beta chains sequenced from one sample in a study of neoadjuvant anti-PD-1 for oral cavity cancer. The sample's time point: after neoadjuvant nivolumab, at surgical resection. The data were produced by immunoSEQ multiplex PCR, yet TCRdb's version contains in-frame clones alone and is incomplete. Of tens of thousands of clones in the sample, approximately 27% were seen once. Sequencing was performed on tumor tissue, taken after nivolumab (anti-PD-1) treatment. These TCRs come from a person aged 35-80 years with oral cavity squamous cell carcinoma.

The rearrangement links TRBV19 to TRBJ1-1; D gene ambiguous. The CDR3 length is 13 residues. Trimming removed 1 base at V and 10 bases at J, with 13 bases between. Germline lookup yields CDR1 LNHDA and CDR2 SQIVND (reference sequence). The CDR3 DNA reads TGTGCCAGTAGTATAGGCGGATCCCCGGGAGCTTTCTTT. Its protein product is CASSIGGSPGAFF.

The gene calls are TRBV6-1 and TRBJ2-1; D not certain. This CDR3 region has 15 residues. Germline V CDR1 and CDR2: MNHNS, SASEGT. Between the trimmed V and J ends, which lost 6 bases and 6 bases, there was a span of 18 bases. CDR3 bases: TGTGCCAGCAGACCTGGTGAGGAATCTTTCAATGAGCAGTTCTTC. Protein sequence: CASRPGEESFNEQFF.

This clone appeared a few times. This chain connects TRBV13 to TRBJ1-1; TRBD1 aligns across 8 bases. The germline V gene has CDR1 PRHDT and CDR2 FYEKMQ (reference sequence). J lost 7 bases, V lost 1 base, and 2 bases had no gene match. This CDR3 is built from 13 residues. The CDR3 coding sequence is TGTGCCAGCAGCTTAGCACAGGGGGTTGAAGCTTTCTTT. This translates into CASSLAQGVEAFF.

The chain uses TRBV4-2 and TRBJ2-1, with 8 bases that match TRBD1. Germline-derived CDR1 and CDR2 are LGHNA and YNFKEQ. V lost 0 bases, J lost 9 bases, and 1 base stayed unmatched. This CDR3 comprises 13 residues. This CDR3 reads CASSQETGGEQFF. In nucleotides, the CDR3 is TGTGCCAGCAGCCAAGAAACAGGGGGTGAGCAGTTCTTC.

In this sample, this clone turned up a few times. The chain couples TRBV7-3 to TRBJ2-2; no reliable D call. Trimming shortened V by 0 bases and J by 4 bases, and 6 bases separated the two germline ends. Germline V gene data show CDR1 as SGHTA and CDR2 as FQGTGA. This CDR3 is 14 amino acids long. Here the CDR3 reads CASSLTGFTGELFF. As DNA, the CDR3 is TGTGCCAGCAGCTTAACTGGGTTCACCGGGGAGCTGTTTTTT.

A few counts support this clone. The genes are TRBV18 and TRBJ2-5; tentatively, D is TRBD1 (5 bases). Deletions cut 2 bases from V and 2 bases from J, with 9 bases between. The CDR3 covers 14 residues. Germline-derived CDR1 and CDR2 are KGHSH and LQKENI. The CDR3 reads CASSPGAQQETQYF. CDR3 sequence (DNA): TGTGCCAGCTCACCAGGGGCACAGCAAGAGACCCAGTACTTC.

V is TRBV7-8 and J is TRBJ1-5; 12 bases line up with TRBD1. The CDR3 loop spans 17 amino acids. CDR1 and CDR2 from the germline V gene are SGHVS and FQNEAQ. V gave up 2 bases and J gave up 6 bases; unmatched junction bases: 8. This CDR3 is CASSLWTGTGGTQPQHF. Here the CDR3 DNA reads TGTGCCAGCAGCTTATGGACCGGGACAGGGGGCACTCAGCCCCAGCATTTT.

This chain connects TRBV28 to TRBJ1-2, with D possibly TRBD1 on 5 matching bases. Germline V lookup: CDR1 MDHEN, CDR2 SYDVKM. This CDR3 is 14 amino acids long. V lost 1 base and J lost 5, with 11 bases in between. In DNA, the CDR3 is TGTGCCAGCAGTTTATTCTCAGGGCGTTATGGCTACACCTTC. This translates into CASSLFSGRYGYTF.

The sample holds many counts of this clone. The chain carries TRBV11-3 and TRBJ2-7; no reliable D call. This CDR3 is built from 12 residues. V was pared by 5 bases and J by 5 bases, with 10 bases between. Germline CDR1 reads SGHNT; CDR2 reads YENEEA. This CDR3 reads CASSDDLDEQYF. The CDR3 region has the DNA TGTGCCAGCAGCGACGATCTAGACGAGCAGTACTTC. Using reference TRBV11-3 and TRBJ2-7 for the parts outside the CDR3, the full variable domain is EAGVVQSPRYKIIEKKQPVAFWCNPISGHNTLYWYLQNLGQGPELLIRYENEEAVDDSQLPKDRFSAERLKGVDSTLKIQPAELGDSAVYLCASSDDLDEQYFGPGTRLTVT.

The genes are TRBV7-9 and TRBJ1-1; 7 bases line up with TRBD1. The CDR3 runs to 12 residues. CDR1 and CDR2 from the germline V gene are SEHNR and FQNEAQ (reference sequence). Unmatched junction bases numbered 8, after V lost 5 bases and J lost 11 bases. CDR3 residues: CASSQSGGIAFF. CDR3 sequence (DNA): TGTGCCAGCAGCCAATCAGGGGGGATTGCTTTCTTT.

This clone came up a few times. The V call is TRBV27, the J call TRBJ1-5; 7 nucleotides match TRBD1. The germline CDR1 and CDR2 sequences are MNHEY and SMNVEV (reference sequence). The CDR3 consists of 14 residues. With 4 bases clipped from V and 2 bases from J, the junction kept 2 bases outside the gene matches. The CDR3 spells CASSSTGGNQPQHF. The CDR3 nucleotides read TGTGCCAGCAGTTCCACAGGGGGCAATCAGCCCCAGCATTTT.

Within the sample, this clone is medium-sized (0.01 to 0.1%). The chain recombines TRBV29-1 with TRBJ2-5; 13 bases fit TRBD2. V was pared by 5 bases and J by 5 bases, with 8 bases of the junction left unmatched. Germline assignment: CDR1 SQVTM and CDR2 ANQGSEA. This CDR3 has 15 residues. CDR3 bases: TGCAGCGTTAAACTAGCGGGAGGGCTGGGGGAGACCCAGTACTTC. Its protein is CSVKLAGGLGETQYF.

The chain uses TRBV6-5 and TRBJ2-3; tentative D call: TRBD2 (6 bases). The CDR3 has 15 residues. Germline V lookup: CDR1 MNHEY, CDR2 SVGAGI. Trimming shortened V by 0 bases and J by 6 bases, and 13 bases separated the two germline ends. The CDR3 nucleotides read TGTGCCAGCAGTTACTCTCGGGAGCGGGCGGATACGCAGTATTTT. It is translated as CASSYSRERADTQYF.

The chain combines TRBV11-2 with TRBJ1-1; the match to TRBD1 covers 7 bases. With 0 bases clipped from V and 5 bases from J, the junction kept 6 bases outside the gene matches. CDR1 is SGHAT and CDR2 is FQNNGV in the germline V gene. CDR3 length equals 15 residues. The chain's CDR3 is CASSLEKTGKTEAFF. DNA for the CDR3: TGTGCCAGCAGCTTAGAAAAGACAGGGAAAACTGAAGCTTTCTTT.

Within the sample, this clone is medium-sized. The rearrangement joins TRBV19 to TRBJ2-3, with 9 bases matching TRBD1. CDR3 length: 15 residues. Germline CDR1 and CDR2: LNHDA and SQIVND (reference sequence). The ends lost 5 bases at V and 4 bases at J; junction bases unmatched: 7. CDR3 nucleotide sequence: TGTGCCAGTAGTGGCGACAGGGGGAAACCAGATACGCAGTATTTT. Its protein product is CASSGDRGKPDTQYF. Using reference TRBV19 and TRBJ2-3 for the parts outside the CDR3, the full variable domain is DGGITQSPKYLFRKEGQNVTLSCEQNLNHDAMYWYRQDPGQGLRLIYYSQIVNDFQKGDIAEGYSVSREKKESFPLTVTSAQKNPTAFYLCASSGDRGKPDTQYFGPGTRLTVL.